This T cell receptor beta chain derives from a study of cytomegalovirus exposure and HLA in healthy donors. The CDR3 length is 15 residues. Trimming took 4 bases from V and 7 from J; bases not matched to a gene: 10. The germline V gene has CDR1 SGDLS and CDR2 YYNGEE. This clone was detected only a few times. Its antigen remains unidentified. 60 Vbeta and 13 Jbeta primers were used in PCR. Assay used: immunoSEQ multiplex PCR; TCRdb lists only in-frame clones, some missing. Among about 180,000 clones listed, 80% were seen once. Notes on the study in general: Later analysis placed DRB1 highest and HLA-C lowest in TCR association rates, which differed by HLA locus. In a later analysis, parvovirus B19, influenza, CMV and Epstein-Barr virus appeared linked to several top co-occurrence clusters. An analysis was carried out at a later point. It showed that HLA-associated TCR beta chains were more clonally expanded than equally common non-associated chains. Earlier findings revealed that most TCR beta V segments proved productive either about 90% or about 30% of the time.

The sequenced material came from PBMCs. The receptor was isolated from a girl under 18 in good health and CMV-seropositive. This chain joins TRBV9 and TRBJ1-4; 7 bases map to TRBD1. CDR3 sequence: CASSPQRQGSEKLFF. The CDR3 region has the DNA TGTGCCAGCAGCCCTCAGCGACAGGGCTCTGAAAAACTGTTTTTT.